This TCR beta chain was sequenced for a study of PD-1 blockade in mismatch repair-deficient tumors. This clone was found once. The germline V gene encodes CDR1 LGHNA and CDR2 YSLEER. The CDR3 is 20 amino acids. The germline V and J ends were trimmed by 5 bases and 7 bases, with 33 bases remaining between them. Repertoires were generated with immunoSEQ multiplex PCR, while TCRdb's copy carries only in-frame clones and drops some. In the table there are tens of thousands of clones, about 84% of which are singletons. This receptor was taken from an adult with mismatch repair-deficient cancer. The V and J genes are TRBV4-3 and TRBJ2-1; D is uncertain. The sample was peripheral blood, taken 12 weeks after starting pembrolizumab. CDR3 DNA: TGCGCCAGCAGCAGAGAAGGGCGTGCCCCCTTCGTCCCTTTAGATAATGAGCAGTTCTTC. As protein: CASSREGRAPFVPLDNEQFF.